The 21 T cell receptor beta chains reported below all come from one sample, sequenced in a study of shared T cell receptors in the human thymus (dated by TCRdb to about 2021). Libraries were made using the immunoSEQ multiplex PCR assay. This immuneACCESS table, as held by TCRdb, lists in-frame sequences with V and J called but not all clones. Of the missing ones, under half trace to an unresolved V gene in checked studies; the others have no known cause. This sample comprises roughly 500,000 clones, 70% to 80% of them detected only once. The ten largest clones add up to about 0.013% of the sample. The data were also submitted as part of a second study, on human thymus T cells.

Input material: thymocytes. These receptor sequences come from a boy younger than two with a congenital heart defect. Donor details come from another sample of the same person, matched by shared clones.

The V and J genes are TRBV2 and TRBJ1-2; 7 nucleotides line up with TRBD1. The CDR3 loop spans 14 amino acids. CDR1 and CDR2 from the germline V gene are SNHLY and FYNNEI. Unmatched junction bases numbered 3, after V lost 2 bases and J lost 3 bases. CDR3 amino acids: CASSEWQGDYGYTF. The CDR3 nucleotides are TGTGCCAGCAGTGAATGGCAGGGGGACTATGGCTACACCTTC.

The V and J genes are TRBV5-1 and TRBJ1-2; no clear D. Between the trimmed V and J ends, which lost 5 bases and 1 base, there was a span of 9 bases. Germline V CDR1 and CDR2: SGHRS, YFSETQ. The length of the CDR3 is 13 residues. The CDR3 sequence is CASRADFNYGYTF. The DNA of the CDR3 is TGCGCCAGCAGGGCAGATTTTAACTATGGCTACACCTTC. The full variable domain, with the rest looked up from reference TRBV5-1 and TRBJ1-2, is KAGVTQTPRYLIKTRGQQVTLSCSPISGHRSVSWYQQTPGQGLQFLFEYFSETQRNKGNFPGRFSGRQFSNSRSEMNVSTLELGDSALYLCASRADFNYGYTFGSGTRLTVV.

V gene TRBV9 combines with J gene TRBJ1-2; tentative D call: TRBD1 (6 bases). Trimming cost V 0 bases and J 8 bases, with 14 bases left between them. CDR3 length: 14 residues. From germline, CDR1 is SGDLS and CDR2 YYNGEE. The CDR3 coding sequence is TGTGCCAGCAGCGTAGGGGGCAGGGGCAAGGGCTACACCTTC. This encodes CASSVGGRGKGYTF. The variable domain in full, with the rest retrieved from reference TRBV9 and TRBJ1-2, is DSGVTQTPKHLITATGQRVTLRCSPRSGDLSVYWYQQSLDQGLQFLIQYYNGEERAKGNILERFSAQQFPDLHSELNLSSLELGDSALYFCASSVGGRGKGYTFGSGTRLTVV.

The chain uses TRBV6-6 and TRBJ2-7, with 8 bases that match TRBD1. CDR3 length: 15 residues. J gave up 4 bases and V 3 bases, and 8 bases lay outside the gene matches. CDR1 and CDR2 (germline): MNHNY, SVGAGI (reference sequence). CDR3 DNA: TGTGCCAGCAGTTATTCCGACAGGGGCGGGTACGAGCAGTACTTC. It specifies CASSYSDRGGYEQYF.

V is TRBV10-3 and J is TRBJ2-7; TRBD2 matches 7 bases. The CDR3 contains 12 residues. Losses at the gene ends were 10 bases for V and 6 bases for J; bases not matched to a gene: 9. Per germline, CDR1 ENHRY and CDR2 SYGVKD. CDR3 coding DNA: TGTGCCACCGGGGAAAGGGAGGGCGAGCAGTACTTC. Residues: CATGEREGEQYF.

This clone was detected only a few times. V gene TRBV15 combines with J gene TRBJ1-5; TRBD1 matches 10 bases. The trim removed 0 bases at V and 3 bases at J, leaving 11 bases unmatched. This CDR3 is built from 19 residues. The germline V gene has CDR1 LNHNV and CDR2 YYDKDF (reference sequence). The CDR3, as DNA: TGTGCCACCAGCAGAGAAGGCCCCAGGACAGGGGGAATCAATCAGCCCCAGCATTTT. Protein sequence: CATSREGPRTGGINQPQHF.

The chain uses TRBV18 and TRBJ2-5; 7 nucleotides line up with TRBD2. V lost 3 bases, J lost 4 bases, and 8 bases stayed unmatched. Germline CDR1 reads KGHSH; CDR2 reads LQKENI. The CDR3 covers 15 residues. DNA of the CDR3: TGTGCCAGCTCACCGGGACTACCAAAGCCAGAGACCCAGTACTTC. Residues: CASSPGLPKPETQYF.

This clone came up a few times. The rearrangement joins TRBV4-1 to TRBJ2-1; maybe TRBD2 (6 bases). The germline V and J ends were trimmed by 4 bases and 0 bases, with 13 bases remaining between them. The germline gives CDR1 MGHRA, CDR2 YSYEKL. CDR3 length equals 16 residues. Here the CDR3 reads CASSLLAPSSYNEQFF. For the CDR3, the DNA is TGCGCCAGCAGCCTTCTAGCGCCGAGCTCCTACAATGAGCAGTTCTTC.

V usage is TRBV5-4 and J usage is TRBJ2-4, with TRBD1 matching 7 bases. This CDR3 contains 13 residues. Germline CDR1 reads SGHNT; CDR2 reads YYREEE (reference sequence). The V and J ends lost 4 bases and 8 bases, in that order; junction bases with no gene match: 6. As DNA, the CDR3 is TGTGCCAGCAGCATACAGGGGCTACACATTCAGTACTTC. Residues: CASSIQGLHIQYF.

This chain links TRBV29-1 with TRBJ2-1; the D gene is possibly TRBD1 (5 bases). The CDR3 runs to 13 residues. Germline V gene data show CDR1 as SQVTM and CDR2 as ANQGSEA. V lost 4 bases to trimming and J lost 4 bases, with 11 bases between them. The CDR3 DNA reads TGCAGCGTTGGGGCGAACAGGTACAATGAGCAGTTCTTC. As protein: CSVGANRYNEQFF.

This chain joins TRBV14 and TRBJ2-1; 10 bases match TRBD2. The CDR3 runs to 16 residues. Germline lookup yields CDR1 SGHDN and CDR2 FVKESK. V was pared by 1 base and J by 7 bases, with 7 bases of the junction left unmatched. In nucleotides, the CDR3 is TGTGCCAGCAGCCAAGTGCTAGCGGGAGTTCAAAATGAGCAGTTCTTC. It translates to CASSQVLAGVQNEQFF.

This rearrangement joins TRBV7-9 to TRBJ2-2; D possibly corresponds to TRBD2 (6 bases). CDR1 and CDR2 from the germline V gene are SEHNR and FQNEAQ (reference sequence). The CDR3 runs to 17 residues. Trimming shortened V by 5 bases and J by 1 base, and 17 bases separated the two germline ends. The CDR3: CASSTPPLAQNTGELFF. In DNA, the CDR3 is TGTGCCAGCAGCACCCCCCCCCTAGCGCAGAACACCGGGGAGCTGTTTTTT. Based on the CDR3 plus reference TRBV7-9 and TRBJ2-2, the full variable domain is DTGVSQNPRHKITKRGQNVTFRCDPISEHNRLYWYRQTLGQGPEFLTYFQNEAQLEKSRLLSDRFSAERPKGSFSTLEIQRTEQGDSAMYLCASSTPPLAQNTGELFFGEGSRLTVL.

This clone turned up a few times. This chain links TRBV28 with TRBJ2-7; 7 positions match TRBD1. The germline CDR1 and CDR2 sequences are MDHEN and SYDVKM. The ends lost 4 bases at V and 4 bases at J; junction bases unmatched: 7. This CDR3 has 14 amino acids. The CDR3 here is CASSSPGTAYEQYF. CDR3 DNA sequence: TGTGCCAGCAGTTCCCCCGGGACAGCGTACGAGCAGTACTTC.

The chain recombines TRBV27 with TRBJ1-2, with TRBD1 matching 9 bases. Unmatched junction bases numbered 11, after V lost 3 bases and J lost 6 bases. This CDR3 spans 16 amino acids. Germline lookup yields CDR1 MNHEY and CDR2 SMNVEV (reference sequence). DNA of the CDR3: TGTGCCAGCAGTTTGCACCGGGACAGGGCTAATCATGGCTACACCTTC. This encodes CASSLHRDRANHGYTF.

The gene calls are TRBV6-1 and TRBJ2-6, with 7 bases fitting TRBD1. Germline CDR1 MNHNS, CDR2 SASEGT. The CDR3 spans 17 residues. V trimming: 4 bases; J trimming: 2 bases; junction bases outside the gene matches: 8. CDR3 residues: CASSAGTDSAGANVLTF. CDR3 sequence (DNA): TGTGCCAGCAGTGCCGGGACAGACTCCGCTGGGGCCAACGTCCTGACTTTC.

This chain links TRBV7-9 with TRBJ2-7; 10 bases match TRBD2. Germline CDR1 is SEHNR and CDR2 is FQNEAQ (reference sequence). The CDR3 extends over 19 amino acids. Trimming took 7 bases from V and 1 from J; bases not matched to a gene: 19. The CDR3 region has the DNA TGTGCCAGCATCCCCCCGAGCGGGAGGGCGTTGAGGCGGTCCTACGAGCAGTACTTC. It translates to CASIPPSGRALRRSYEQYF.

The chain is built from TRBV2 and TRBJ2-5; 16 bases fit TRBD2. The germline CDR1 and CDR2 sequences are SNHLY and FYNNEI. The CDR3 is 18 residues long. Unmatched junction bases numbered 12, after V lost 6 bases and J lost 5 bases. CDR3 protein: CASSIPGTSGRGGETQYF. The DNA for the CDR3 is TGTGCCAGCAGCATCCCCGGGACTAGCGGGAGGGGGGGGGAGACCCAGTACTTC.

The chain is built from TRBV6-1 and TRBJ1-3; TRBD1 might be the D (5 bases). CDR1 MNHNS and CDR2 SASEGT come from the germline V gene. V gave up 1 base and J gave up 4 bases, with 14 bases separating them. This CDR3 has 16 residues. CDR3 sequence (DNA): TGTGCCAGCAGTGAAGAGGGAGGGGCGGGAGGAAACACCATATATTTT. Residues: CASSEEGGAGGNTIYF.

The CDR3 bases are TGCGCCAGCAGTCGCAGAGGAGGAAACGAGCAGTACTTC. It translates to CASSRRGGNEQYF. The rearrangement uses TRBV10-2 and TRBJ2-7; D may be TRBD2 (5 bases). CDR1 and CDR2 (germline): WSHSY, SAAADI. This CDR3 is built from 13 residues. The V end lost 5 bases, the J end lost 5 bases, and 13 bases lay between the germline ends.

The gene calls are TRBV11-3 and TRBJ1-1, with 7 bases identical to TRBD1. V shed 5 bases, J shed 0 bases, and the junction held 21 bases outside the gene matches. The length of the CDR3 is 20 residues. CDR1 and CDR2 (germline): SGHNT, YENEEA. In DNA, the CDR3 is TGTGCCAGCAGCCGTAAATGGTCGCTTAGGGGGCCTAGGGTGAACACTGAAGCTTTCTTT. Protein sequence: CASSRKWSLRGPRVNTEAFF.

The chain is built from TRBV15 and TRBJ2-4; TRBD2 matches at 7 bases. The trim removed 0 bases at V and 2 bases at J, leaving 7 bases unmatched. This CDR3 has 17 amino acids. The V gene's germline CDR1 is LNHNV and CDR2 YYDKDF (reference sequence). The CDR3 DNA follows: TGTGCCACCAGCAGAGAGGGAGGGACTAACCCCAAAAACATTCAGTACTTC. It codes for CATSREGGTNPKNIQYF.